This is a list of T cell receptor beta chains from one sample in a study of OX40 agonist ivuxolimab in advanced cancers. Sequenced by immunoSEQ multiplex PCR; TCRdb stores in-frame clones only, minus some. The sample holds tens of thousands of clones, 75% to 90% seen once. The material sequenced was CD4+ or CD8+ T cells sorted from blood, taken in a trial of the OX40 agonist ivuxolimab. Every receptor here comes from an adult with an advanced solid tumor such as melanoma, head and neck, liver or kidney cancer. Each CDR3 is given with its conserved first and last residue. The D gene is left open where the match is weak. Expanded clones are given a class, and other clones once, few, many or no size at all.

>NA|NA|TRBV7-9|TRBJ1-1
CASSPQEALLMNTEAFF
TGTGCCAGCAGCCCCCAGGAGGCCCTCCTCATGAACACTGAAGCTTTCTTT
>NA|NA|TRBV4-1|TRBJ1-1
CASSRTPGAEAFF
TGCGCCAGCAGCCGGACCCCGGGAGCTGAAGCTTTCTTT
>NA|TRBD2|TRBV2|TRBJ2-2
CASSENSGGSIGELFF
TGTGCCAGCAGTGAAAATAGCGGGGGGTCGATCGGGGAGCTGTTTTTT
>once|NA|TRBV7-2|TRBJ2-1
CASSFDHWGTYNEQFF
TGTGCCAGCAGCTTCGACCACTGGGGGACTTACAATGAGCAGTTCTTC
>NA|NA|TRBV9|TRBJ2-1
CASSARSASYNEQFF
TGTGCCAGCAGCGCCCGGTCGGCCTCCTACAATGAGCAGTTCTTC
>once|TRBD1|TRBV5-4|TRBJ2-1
CASSRGQADNEQFF
TGTGCCAGCAGCCGAGGACAGGCGGACAATGAGCAGTTCTTC
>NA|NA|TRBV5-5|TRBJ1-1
CASSPGPQNTEAFF
TGTGCCAGCAGCCCGGGACCGCAGAACACTGAAGCTTTCTTT
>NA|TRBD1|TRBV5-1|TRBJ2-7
CASSSGQNVAYEQYF
TGCGCCAGCAGCTCGGGACAGAATGTAGCCTACGAGCAGTACTTC
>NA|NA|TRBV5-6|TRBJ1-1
CASSYRFRGVRNTEAFF
TGTGCCAGCAGCTATCGCTTCAGGGGTGTTAGGAACACTGAAGCTTTCTTT
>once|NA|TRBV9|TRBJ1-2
CASSVPGRGGYTF
TGTGCCAGCAGCGTCCCGGGGCGGGGAGGCTACACCTTC
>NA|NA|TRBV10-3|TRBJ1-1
CAISPWGRNEAFF
TGTGCCATCAGTCCTTGGGGGAGGAATGAAGCTTTCTTT
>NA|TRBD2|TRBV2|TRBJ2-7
CASESPSGRAGEQYF
TGTGCCAGCGAGAGTCCTAGCGGGAGGGCCGGCGAGCAGTACTTC
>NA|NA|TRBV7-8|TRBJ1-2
CASSLGGTTYGYTF
TGTGCCAGCAGCTTAGGAGGAACGACCTATGGCTACACCTTC
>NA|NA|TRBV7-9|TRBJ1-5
CASSFQGPDQPQHF
TGTGCCAGCAGCTTCCAGGGTCCCGATCAGCCCCAGCATTTT
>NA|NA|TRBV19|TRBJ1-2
CATEASGDNYGYTF
TGTGCCACCGAAGCGAGTGGTGATAACTATGGCTACACCTTC
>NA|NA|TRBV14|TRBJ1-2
CASSQDRRAGYTF
TGTGCCAGCAGCCAAGATAGACGGGCGGGCTACACCTTC
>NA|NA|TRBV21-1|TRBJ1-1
CASSKGTDNRAFF
TGTGCCAGCAGCAAAGGTACGGACAATCGAGCTTTCTTT
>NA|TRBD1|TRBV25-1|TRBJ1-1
CASSARQGNTEAFF
TGTGCCAGCAGTGCTCGACAGGGGAACACTGAAGCTTTCTTT
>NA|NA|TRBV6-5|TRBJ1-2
CASSSLGEALYGYTF
TGTGCCAGCAGTTCCCTGGGAGAGGCCCTCTATGGCTACACCTTC
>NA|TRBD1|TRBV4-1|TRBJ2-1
CASSQAPGQRSLGRFF
TGCGCCAGCAGCCAAGCTCCGGGACAGCGCTCACTTGGTCGGTTCTTC
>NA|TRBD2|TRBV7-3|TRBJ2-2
CASSDRGAGGTGELFF
TGTGCCAGCAGCGACCGGGGAGCGGGAGGGACCGGGGAGCTGTTTTTT
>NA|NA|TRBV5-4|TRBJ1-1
CASSLRNTEAFF
TGTGCCAGCAGCTTAAGGAACACTGAAGCTTTCTTT
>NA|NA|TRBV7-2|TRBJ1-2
CASSPQGHYGYTF
TGTGCCAGCAGCCCCCAGGGCCACTATGGCTACACCTTC
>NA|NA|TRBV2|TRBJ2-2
CASRLETWTGELFF
TGTGCCAGCAGACTTGAGACCTGGACCGGGGAGCTGTTTTTT
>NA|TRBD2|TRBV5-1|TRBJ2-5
CASSLAVAGGPGETQYF
TGCGCCAGCAGCTTGGCGGTAGCGGGGGGGCCGGGGGAGACCCAGTACTTC
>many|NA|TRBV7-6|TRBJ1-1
CAAGGIGTEAFF
TGTGCCGCGGGGGGGATCGGCACTGAAGCTTTCTTT
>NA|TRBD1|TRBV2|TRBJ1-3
CASSRDRGNTIYF
TGTGCCAGCAGTCGGGACAGGGGAAACACCATATATTTT
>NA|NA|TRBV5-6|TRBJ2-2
CASRPPAGRTGELFF
TGTGCCAGCAGACCCCCCGCAGGGCGGACCGGGGAGCTGTTTTTT
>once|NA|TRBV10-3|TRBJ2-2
CAISDRRQTNTGELFF
TGTGCCATCAGTGATCGGCGCCAAACAAACACCGGGGAGCTGTTTTTT
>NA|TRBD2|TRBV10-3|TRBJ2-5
CAISLAGGGETQYF
TGTGCCATCTCACTAGCGGGAGGAGGGGAGACCCAGTACTTC
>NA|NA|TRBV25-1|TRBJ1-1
CASSGGGGAFF
TGTGCCAGCAGCGGGGGCGGCGGCGCTTTCTTT
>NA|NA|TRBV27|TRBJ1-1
CASSSTGGTEAFF
TGTGCCAGCAGTTCCACAGGCGGTACTGAAGCTTTCTTT
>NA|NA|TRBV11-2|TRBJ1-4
CASSLRSVGVVEKLFF
TGTGCCAGCAGCTTACGCTCGGTGGGGGTTGTTGAAAAACTGTTTTTT
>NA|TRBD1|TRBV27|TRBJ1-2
CASRIAGTGVGYTF
TGTGCCAGCAGGATTGCCGGGACAGGGGTCGGCTACACCTTC
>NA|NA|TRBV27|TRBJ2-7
CASSFTPPGQRYEQYF
TGTGCCAGCAGTTTCACACCTCCGGGACAACGCTACGAGCAGTACTTC
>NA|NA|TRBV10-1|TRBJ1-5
CASIHGDLDNSNQPQHF
TGCGCCAGCATACATGGGGACCTCGATAATAGCAATCAGCCCCAGCATTTT
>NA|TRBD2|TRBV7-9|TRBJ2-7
CASSRGGTSGAYEQYF
TGTGCCAGCAGCCGAGGGGGGACTAGCGGGGCCTACGAGCAGTACTTC